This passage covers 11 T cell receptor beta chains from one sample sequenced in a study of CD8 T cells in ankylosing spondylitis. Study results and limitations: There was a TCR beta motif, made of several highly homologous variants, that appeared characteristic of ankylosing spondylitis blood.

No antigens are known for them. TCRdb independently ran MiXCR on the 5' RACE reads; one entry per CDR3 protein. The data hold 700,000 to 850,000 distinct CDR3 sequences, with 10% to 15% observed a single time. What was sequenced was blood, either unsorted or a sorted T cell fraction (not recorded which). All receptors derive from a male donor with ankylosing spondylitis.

The DNA of the CDR3 is TGTGCCAGCAGTCCCGGGACATATTCCGGGGAGCTGTTTTTT. This encodes CASSPGTYSGELFF. V gene TRBV27 combines with J gene TRBJ2-2, with D possibly TRBD1 on 6 matching bases. Trimming took off 5 bases at V and 6 bases at J, with 13 bases between the two ends. CDR1 MNHEY and CDR2 SMNVEV come from the germline V gene (reference sequence). There are 14 residues in the CDR3.

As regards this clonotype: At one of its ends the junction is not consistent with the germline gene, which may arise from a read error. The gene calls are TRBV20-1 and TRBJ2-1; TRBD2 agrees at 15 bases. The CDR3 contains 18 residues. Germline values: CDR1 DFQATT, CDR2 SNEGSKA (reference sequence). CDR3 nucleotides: TGCAGTGCGAGAGTGGGACTAGCGGGGGGTCGCGCCTACAATGAGCAGTTCTTC. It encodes CSARVGLAGGRAYNEQFF.

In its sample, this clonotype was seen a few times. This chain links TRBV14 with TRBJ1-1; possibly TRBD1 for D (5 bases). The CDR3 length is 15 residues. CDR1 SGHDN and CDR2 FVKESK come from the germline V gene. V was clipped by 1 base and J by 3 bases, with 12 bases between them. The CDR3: CASSQGKGPDTEAFF. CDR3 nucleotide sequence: TGTGCCAGCAGCCAAGGGAAGGGGCCGGACACTGAAGCTTTCTTT.

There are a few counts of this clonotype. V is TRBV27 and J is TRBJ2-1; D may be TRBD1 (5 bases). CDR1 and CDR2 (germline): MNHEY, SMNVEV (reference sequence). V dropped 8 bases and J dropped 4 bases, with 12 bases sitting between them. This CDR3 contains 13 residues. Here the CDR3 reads CASRYDRYNEQFF. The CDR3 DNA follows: TGTGCCAGCCGATACGACAGATACAATGAGCAGTTCTTC.

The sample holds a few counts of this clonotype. In nucleotides, the CDR3 is TGTGCCAGCAGCCAAGATAGGGCCAGGGTGGCAGGGGAGCTGTTTTTT. Translating it yields CASSQDRARVAGELFF. The chain uses TRBV4-2 and TRBJ2-2, with D possibly matching TRBD1 (5 bases). V was cut by 0 bases and J by 8 bases, with 16 bases left in between. Germline V gene data show CDR1 as LGHNA and CDR2 as YNFKEQ. The CDR3 is 16 residues long.

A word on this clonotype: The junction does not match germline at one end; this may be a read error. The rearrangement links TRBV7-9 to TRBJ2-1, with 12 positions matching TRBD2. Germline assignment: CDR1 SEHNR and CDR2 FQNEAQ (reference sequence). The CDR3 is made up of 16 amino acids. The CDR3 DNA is TGTGTCAGCAGCTCCCTACTAGCGGGAGGCAACTATGAGCAGTTCTTC. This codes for CVSSSLLAGGNYEQFF.

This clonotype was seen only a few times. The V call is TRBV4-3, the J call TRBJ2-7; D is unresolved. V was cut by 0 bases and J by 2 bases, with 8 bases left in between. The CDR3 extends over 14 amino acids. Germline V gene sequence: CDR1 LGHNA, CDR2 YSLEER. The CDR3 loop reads CASSQDIHTYEQYF. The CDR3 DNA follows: TGCGCCAGCAGCCAAGACATCCATACCTACGAGCAGTACTTC.

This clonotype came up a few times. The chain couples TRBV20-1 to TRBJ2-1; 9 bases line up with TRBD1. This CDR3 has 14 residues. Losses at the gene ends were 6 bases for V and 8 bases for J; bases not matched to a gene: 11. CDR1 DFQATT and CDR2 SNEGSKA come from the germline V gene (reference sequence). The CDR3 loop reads CSAGRDRVFYEQFF. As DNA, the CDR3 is TGCAGTGCCGGCCGGGACAGGGTATTCTATGAGCAGTTCTTC.

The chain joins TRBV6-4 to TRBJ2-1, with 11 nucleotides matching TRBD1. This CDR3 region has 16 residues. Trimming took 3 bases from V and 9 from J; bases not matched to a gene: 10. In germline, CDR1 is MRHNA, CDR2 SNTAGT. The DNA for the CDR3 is TGTGCCAGCAGTGAGACCGGGACAGGGGGGGGATTTGAGCAGTTCTTC. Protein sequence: CASSETGTGGGFEQFF.

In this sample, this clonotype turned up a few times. This chain's CDR3 is CASSYRWLGSEQYF. Here the CDR3 DNA reads TGTGCCAGCAGCTACCGGTGGTTGGGGAGCGAGCAGTACTTC. The chain has TRBV11-1 and TRBJ2-7, with D maybe TRBD2 (5 bases). The germline V and J ends were trimmed by 4 bases and 6 bases, with 16 bases remaining between them. CDR1 is SGHAT and CDR2 is FQDESV in the germline V gene (reference sequence). The CDR3 loop spans 14 amino acids.

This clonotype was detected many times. CDR3 bases: TGCAGCGTCGCCACCGGACAGGGACAGTATGGCTACACCTTC. As protein: CSVATGQGQYGYTF. This sequence joins TRBV29-1 and TRBJ1-2; 8 bases are shared with TRBD1. Unmatched junction bases numbered 11, after V lost 6 bases and J lost 5 bases. This CDR3 has 14 amino acids. Per germline, CDR1 SQVTM and CDR2 ANQGSEA.